This T cell receptor beta chain was identified during a study of identical twins. CDR1 SGHKS and CDR2 YYEKEE come from the germline V gene (reference sequence). The CDR3 totals 16 residues. The J segment lost 3 bases and the V segment lost 4 bases, leaving 11 bases of the junction unmatched. Study-level findings and limits: Twin-shared out-of-frame alpha sequences showed excess low generation probability. Beta out-of-frame sequences showed weaker excess sharing between twins. Analyses based on zero insertions could be partly confounded by invariant MAIT and iNKT cells.

TCRdb independently ran MiXCR on the 5' RACE reads; one entry per CDR3 protein. The sample lists hundreds of thousands of distinct CDR3 sequences, approximately 20% occurring once. This clonotype was detected only a few times. Its antigen is not known. The same specimen was also included in a second study, on yellow fever vaccine responses in identical twins. From that second work: Twins' T cell vaccine responses reportedly looked partly convergent, partly personalized.

The chain joins TRBV5-5 to TRBJ2-7, with TRBD2 identical over 9 bases. Material for sequencing was CD4+ T cells sorted from blood. The TCR sequence derives from a woman aged 18-30 years in good health. CDR3: CASSPGSSGTHYEQYF. CDR3 coding DNA: TGTGCCAGCAGCCCCGGTTCTAGCGGGACACACTACGAGCAGTACTTC.